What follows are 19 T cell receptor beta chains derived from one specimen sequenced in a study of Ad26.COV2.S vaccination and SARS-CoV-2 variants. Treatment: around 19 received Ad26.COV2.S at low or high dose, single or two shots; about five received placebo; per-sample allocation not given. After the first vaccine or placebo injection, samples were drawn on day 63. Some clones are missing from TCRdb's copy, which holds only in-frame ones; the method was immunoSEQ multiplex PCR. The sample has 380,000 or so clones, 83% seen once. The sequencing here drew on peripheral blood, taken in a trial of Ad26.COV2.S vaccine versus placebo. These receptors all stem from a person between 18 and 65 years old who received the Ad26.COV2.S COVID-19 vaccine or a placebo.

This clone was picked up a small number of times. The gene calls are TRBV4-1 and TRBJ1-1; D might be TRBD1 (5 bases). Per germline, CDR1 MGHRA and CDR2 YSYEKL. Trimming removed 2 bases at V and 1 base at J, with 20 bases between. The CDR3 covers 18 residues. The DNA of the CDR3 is TGCGCCAGCAGCCAAACCCCGCCAGGGCACTATGGGAACACTGAAGCTTTCTTT. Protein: CASSQTPPGHYGNTEAFF.

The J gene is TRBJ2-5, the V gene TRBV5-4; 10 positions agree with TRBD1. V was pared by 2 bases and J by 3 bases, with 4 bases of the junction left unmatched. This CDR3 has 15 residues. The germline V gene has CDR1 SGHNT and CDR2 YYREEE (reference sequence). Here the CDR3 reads CASSFRTGGKETQYF. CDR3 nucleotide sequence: TGTGCCAGCAGCTTTAGGACAGGGGGTAAAGAGACCCAGTACTTC.

The CDR3 region has the DNA TGTGCCAGCAGCCCTAGATCCCAGGGGGATGAGCAGTTCTTC. This sequence encodes CASSPRSQGDEQFF. This chain links TRBV11-2 with TRBJ2-1; TRBD1 aligns across 7 bases. V was clipped by 5 bases and J by 8 bases; unmatched bases: 9. This CDR3 contains 14 residues. Germline values: CDR1 SGHAT, CDR2 FQNNGV.

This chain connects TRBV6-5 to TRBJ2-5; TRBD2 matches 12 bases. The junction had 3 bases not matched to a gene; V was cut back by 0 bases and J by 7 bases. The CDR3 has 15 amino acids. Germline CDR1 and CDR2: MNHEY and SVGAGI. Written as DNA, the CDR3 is TGTGCCAGCAGTTACTCTACTAGCGGGGGGAGGACCCAGTACTTC. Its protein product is CASSYSTSGGRTQYF.

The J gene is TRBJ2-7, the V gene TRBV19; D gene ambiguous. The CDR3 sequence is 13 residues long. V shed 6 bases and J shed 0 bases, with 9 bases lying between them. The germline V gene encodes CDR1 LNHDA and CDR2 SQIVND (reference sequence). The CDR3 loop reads CASSLHSSYEQYF. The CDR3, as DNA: TGTGCCAGTAGCTTACATAGCTCCTACGAGCAGTACTTC.

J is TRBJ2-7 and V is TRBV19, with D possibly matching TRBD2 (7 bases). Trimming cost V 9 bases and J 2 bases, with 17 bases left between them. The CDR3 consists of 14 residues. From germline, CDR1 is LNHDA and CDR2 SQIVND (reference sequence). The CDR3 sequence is CASTPGGPTYEQYF. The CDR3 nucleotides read TGTGCCAGCACCCCCGGGGGGCCAACCTACGAGCAGTACTTC.

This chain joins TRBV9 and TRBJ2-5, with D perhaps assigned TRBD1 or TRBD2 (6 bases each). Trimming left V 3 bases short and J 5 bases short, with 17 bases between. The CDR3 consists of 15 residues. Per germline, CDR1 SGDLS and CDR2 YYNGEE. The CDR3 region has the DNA TGTGCCAGCAGCGGAGGATCGATAGGGGGGGAGACCCAGTACTTC. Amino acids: CASSGGSIGGETQYF.

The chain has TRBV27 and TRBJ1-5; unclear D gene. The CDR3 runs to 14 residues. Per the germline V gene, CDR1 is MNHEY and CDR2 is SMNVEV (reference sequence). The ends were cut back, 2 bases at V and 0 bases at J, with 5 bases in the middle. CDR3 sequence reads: CASSLQISNQPQHF. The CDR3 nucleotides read TGTGCCAGCAGTTTACAGATTAGCAATCAGCCCCAGCATTTT.

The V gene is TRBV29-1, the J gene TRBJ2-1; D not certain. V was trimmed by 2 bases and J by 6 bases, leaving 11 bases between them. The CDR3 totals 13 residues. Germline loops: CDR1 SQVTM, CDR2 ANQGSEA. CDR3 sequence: CSVEPDHSNEQFF. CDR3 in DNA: TGCAGCGTTGAACCCGACCATTCCAATGAGCAGTTCTTC.

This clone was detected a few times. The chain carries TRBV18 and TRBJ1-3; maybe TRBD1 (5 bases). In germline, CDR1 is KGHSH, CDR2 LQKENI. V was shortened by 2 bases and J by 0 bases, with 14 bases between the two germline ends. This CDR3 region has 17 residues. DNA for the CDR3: TGTGCCAGCTCACCATCGACAGCTATACGCTCTGGAAACACCATATATTTT. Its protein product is CASSPSTAIRSGNTIYF. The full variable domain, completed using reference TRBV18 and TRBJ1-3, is NAGVMQNPRHLVRRRGQEARLRCSPMKGHSHVYWYRQLPEEGLKFMVYLQKENIIDESGMPKERFSAEFPKEGPSILRIQQVVRGDSAAYFCASSPSTAIRSGNTIYFGEGSWLTVV.

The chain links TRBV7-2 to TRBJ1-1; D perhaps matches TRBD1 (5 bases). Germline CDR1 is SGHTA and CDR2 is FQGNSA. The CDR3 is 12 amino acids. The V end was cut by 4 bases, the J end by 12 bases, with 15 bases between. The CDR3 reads CASSSTGPLTFF. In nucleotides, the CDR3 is TGTGCCAGCAGCTCTACGGGACCGTTAACTTTCTTT. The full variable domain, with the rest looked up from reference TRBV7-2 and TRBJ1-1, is GAGVSQSPSNKVTEKGKDVELRCDPISGHTALYWYRQSLGQGLEFLIYFQGNSAPDKSGLPSDRFSAERTGGSVSTLTIQRTQQEDSAVYLCASSSTGPLTFFGQGTRLTVV.

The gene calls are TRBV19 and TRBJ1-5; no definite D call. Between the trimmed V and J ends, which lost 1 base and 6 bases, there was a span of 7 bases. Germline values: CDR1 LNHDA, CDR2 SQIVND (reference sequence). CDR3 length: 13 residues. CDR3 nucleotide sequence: TGTGCCAGTAGTATAGGCCAATTTCAGCCCCAGCATTTT. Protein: CASSIGQFQPQHF. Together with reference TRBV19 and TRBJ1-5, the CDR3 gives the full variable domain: DGGITQSPKYLFRKEGQNVTLSCEQNLNHDAMYWYRQDPGQGLRLIYYSQIVNDFQKGDIAEGYSVSREKKESFPLTVTSAQKNPTAFYLCASSIGQFQPQHFGDGTRLSIL.

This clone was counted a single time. The CDR3, as DNA: TGTGCCAGCAGTTACCCCTCGGGACAGAAAGCTTTCTTT. It is translated as CASSYPSGQKAFF. V and J are TRBV6-5 and TRBJ1-1; TRBD1 matches 7 bases. V trimming: 2 bases; J trimming: 9 bases; junction bases outside the gene matches: 6. This CDR3 region has 13 residues. Germline CDR1 is MNHEY and CDR2 is SVGAGI.

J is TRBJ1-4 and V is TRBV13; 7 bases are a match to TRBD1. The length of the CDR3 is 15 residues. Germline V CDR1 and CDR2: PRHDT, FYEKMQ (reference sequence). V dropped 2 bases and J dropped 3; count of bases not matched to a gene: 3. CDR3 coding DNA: TGTGCCAGCAGCTTAACTCAGGGGGCTAATGAAAAACTGTTTTTT. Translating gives CASSLTQGANEKLFF.

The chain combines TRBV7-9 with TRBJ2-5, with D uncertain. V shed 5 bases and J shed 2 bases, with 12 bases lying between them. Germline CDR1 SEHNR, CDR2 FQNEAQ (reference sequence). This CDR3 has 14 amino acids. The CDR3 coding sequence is TGTGCCAGCAGCCAGACCAGCTTACAAGAGACCCAGTACTTC. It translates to CASSQTSLQETQYF.

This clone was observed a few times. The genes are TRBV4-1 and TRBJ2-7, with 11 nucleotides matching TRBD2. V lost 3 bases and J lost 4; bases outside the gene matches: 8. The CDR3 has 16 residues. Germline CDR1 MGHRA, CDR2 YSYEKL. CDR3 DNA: TGCGCCAGCAGCCAGGTACTAGCGGGAGCCATGTACGAGCAGTACTTC. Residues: CASSQVLAGAMYEQYF.

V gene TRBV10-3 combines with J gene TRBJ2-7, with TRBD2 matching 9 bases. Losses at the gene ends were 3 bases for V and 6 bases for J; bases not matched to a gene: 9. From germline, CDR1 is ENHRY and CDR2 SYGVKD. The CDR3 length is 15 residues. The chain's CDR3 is CAISEGREGRGEQYF. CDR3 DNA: TGTGCCATCAGTGAAGGGCGGGAGGGCCGCGGCGAGCAGTACTTC.

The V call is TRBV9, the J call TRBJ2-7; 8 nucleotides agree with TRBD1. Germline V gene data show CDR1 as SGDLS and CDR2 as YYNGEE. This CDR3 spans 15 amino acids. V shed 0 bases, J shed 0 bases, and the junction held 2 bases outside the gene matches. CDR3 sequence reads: CASSVGGQDSYEQYF. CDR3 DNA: TGTGCCAGCAGCGTAGGGGGACAGGACTCCTACGAGCAGTACTTC.

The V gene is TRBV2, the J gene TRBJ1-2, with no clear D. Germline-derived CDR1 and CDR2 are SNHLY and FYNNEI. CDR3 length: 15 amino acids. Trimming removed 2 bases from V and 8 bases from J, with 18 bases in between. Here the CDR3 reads CASSERVFPAEGYTF. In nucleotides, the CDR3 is TGTGCCAGCAGTGAAAGGGTATTCCCGGCAGAAGGCTACACCTTC.